This T cell receptor beta chain was sequenced for a study of cytomegalovirus exposure and HLA in healthy donors. Regarding the study as a whole: Among TCR sequences, most were rare, though some public TCRs appeared in many donors. Researchers counted about 150 TCR beta chains as cytomegalovirus-associated. In vitro, three CMV-associated chains proved specific for CMV antigens. Reported performance of the classifier showed diagnosis of cytomegalovirus status with high specificity and sensitivity.

The trim removed 4 bases at V and 0 bases at J, leaving 6 bases unmatched. This CDR3 has 15 residues. Germline CDR1 and CDR2: SGDLS and YYNGEE. The data were produced by immunoSEQ multiplex PCR, yet TCRdb's version contains in-frame clones alone and is incomplete. The sample includes around 300,000 clones, roughly nine tenths seen only once; the top ten take 1.2%. A word on this clone: The antigen is undetermined.

This sequence originates from a woman younger than 45 in good health and CMV-seropositive. Sample: PBMCs. The chain couples TRBV9 to TRBJ2-7, with 8 nucleotides matching TRBD1. CDR3 bases: TGTGCCAGCAGCCTGGGACAGGTTAGCTCCTACGAGCAGTACTTC. It codes for CASSLGQVSSYEQYF.